The entry below describes one T cell receptor beta chain. The target antigen is unknown. The record originates from a study of cytomegalovirus exposure and HLA in healthy donors. Overall study context: According to later analysis, the same platform produced the roughly 130 validation and several hundred first-cohort repertoires.

General observations from the study: Rarity characterized most TCR sequences, yet some public TCRs appeared in many donors. Cytomegalovirus association was assigned to more than 150 TCR beta chains.

The validation cohort, a group of around 130 subjects, included the donors and was separate from the roughly 700-subject first cohort. Germline CDR1 is SGHDT and CDR2 is YYEEEE. CDR3 length: 16 amino acids. Deletions cut 3 bases from V and 0 bases from J, with 10 bases between. The repertoire was sequenced with immunoSEQ multiplex PCR; TCRdb's copy has only in-frame clones and lacks some. The sample lists 150,000 to 200,000 clones; 86% were seen once. The source material was PBMCs. This receptor was taken from a woman between 18 and 29 years old in good health and CMV-seronegative. The rearrangement links TRBV5-6 to TRBJ2-6; D gene unclear. The CDR3, as DNA: TGTGCCAGCAGCTCCACACAGCTCTCTGGGGCCAACGTCCTGACTTTC. It yields the protein CASSSTQLSGANVLTF.